This T cell receptor (beta chain) emerged from a study of blood T cell repertoires in COVID-19 (dated by TCRdb to the early 2020s). A note on the overall study: Collaborator samples came from the United States, Italy and Spain and covered acute and convalescent phases of COVID-19. The prospective study material was composed of cDNA or gDNA derived from T cells, B-cell-depleted T cells, or PBMCs. Subjects who had been exposed to COVID-19, were actively infected with it, or had recovered from it provided the deeply sampled blood TCRbeta repertoires that made up the dataset. The repertoires were released in a freely available public database meant as a resource for research on the immune response to SARS-CoV-2. Samples came from the ongoing ImmuneRACE study (first 160 participants) plus 1,254 subjects from 6 global collaborators. The sample metadata nearly always contained a de-identified subject ID, COVID-19 status, age in years and sex. Where available, HLA class I and class II types were taken from metadata supplied by the sample provider and were not determined by assay-based typing.

The immunoSEQ Assay, a bias-controlled multiplex PCR, was used to amplify TCRbeta CDR3 regions from genomic DNA. As for the authors' bioinformatics: The number of nucleated cells in each sample was estimated by amplification of reference gene primers within the assay. To quantify the absolute abundance of each unique TCRbeta CDR3 rearrangement, sequence reads were collapsed and filtered. For each sample, productive Simpson clonality was calculated as the square root of Simpson's diversity index over productive rearrangements. TCRdb took over this immuneACCESS table, retaining in-frame rearrangements with V and J assigned. Such tables are incomplete; in checked studies, under half of the missing clones stem from an unresolved V gene, and the remainder is unexplained. V and J calls and clone size come straight from that table; D and trimming were deduced from the DNA. This sample lists 25,000 to 35,000 clones; approximately 80% were detected once. The ten largest clones add up to 40% to 55% of the sample.

Points on this clone: Its antigen remains undetermined. Base-call qualities are not available, and no considerably larger clone is one nucleotide away.

The collaborating institutions used their own protocols to collect whole blood in K2EDTA tubes. For TCRbeta analysis, collaborators shipped samples as frozen whole blood, isolated PBMCs, or DNA extracted from either of those sample types. Broad study findings and their caveats: Clinical and demographic metadata were provided uncurated, with the amount varying by source and participant.

Counted from cysteine to phenylalanine, this CDR3 has 16 amino acids. The CDR3 DNA has 48 bases and is translated from base 1. V is pared back by 4 bases and J by 1 base, with 13 bases lying between the germline termini. The germline V gene supplies CDR1 LGHNA and CDR2 YNFKEQ. This receptor was identified in a woman in her 70s with acute or convalescent COVID-19. The chain employs TRBV4-2 and TRBJ2-2, with TRBD2 tentatively as D gene (5 bases match). The sample taken for sequencing was peripheral blood. This receptor has the CDR3 CASSRSASRNTGELFF. The sequenced DNA: TGTGCCAGCAGCCGCTCGGCTAGCCGGAACACCGGGGAGCTGTTTTTT.